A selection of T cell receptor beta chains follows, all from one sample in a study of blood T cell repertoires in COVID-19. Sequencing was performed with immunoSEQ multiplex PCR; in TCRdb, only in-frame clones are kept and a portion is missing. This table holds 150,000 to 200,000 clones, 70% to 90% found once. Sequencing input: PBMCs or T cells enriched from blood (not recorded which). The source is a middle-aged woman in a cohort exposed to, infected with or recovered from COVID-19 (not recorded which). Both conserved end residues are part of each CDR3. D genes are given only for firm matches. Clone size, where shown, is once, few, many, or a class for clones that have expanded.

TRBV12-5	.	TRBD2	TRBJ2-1	CASGLGISGGNEQFF	TGTGCTAGTGGTTTGGGAATTAGCGGGGGGAATGAGCAGTTCTTC
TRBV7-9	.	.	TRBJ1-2	CASTQLIGYTF	TGTGCCAGCACCCAGTTGATAGGCTACACCTTC
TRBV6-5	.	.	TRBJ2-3	CASSYWVGTTDTQYF	TGTGCCAGCAGTTACTGGGTAGGGACTACAGATACGCAGTATTTT
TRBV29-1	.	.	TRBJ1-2	CSVEDHPQYGYTF	TGCAGCGTTGAAGATCACCCCCAGTACGGCTACACCTTC
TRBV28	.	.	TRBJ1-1	CASSLRGGATEAFF	TGTGCCAGCAGTTTAAGGGGCGGGGCCACTGAAGCTTTCTTT
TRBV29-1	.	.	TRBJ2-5	CSVALAPQETQYF	TGCAGCGTTGCGCTAGCCCCACAAGAGACCCAGTACTTC
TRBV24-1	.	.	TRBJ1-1	CATRGLNTEAFF	TGTGCCACCAGGGGCTTGAACACTGAAGCTTTCTTT
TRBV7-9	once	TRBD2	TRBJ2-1	CASSPIAGVGYNEQFF	TGTGCCAGCAGCCCGATAGCGGGAGTAGGCTACAATGAGCAGTTCTTC
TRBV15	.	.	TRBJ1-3	CATSMGGFGGNTIYF	TGTGCCACCAGCATGGGGGGGTTCGGAGGAAACACCATATATTTT
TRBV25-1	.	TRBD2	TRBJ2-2	CASSERREVTGELFF	TGTGCCAGCAGTGAAAGGCGGGAGGTCACCGGGGAGCTGTTTTTT
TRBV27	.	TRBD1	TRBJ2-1	CASSPGQGGTHEQFF	TGTGCCAGCAGTCCGGGACAGGGTGGCACCCATGAGCAGTTCTTC
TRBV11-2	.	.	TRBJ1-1	CASSLDIIGVGTEAFF	TGTGCCAGCAGCTTAGATATAATAGGGGTGGGCACTGAAGCTTTCTTT
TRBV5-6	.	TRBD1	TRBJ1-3	CASSQGQGVIGNTIYF	TGTGCCAGCAGCCAGGGACAGGGGGTGATCGGAAACACCATATATTTT
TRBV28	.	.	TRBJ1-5	CASSTDRDFDF	TGTGCCAGCAGTACCGACCGGGACTTCGATTTT
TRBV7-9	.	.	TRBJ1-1	CASSPARGSNTEAFF	TGTGCCAGCAGCCCGGCCAGGGGATCAAACACTGAAGCTTTCTTT
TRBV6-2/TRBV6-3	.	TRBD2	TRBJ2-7	CASSRLAGSEQYF	TGTGCCAGCAGCAGACTAGCTGGGAGCGAGCAGTACTTC
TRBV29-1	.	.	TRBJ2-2	CSVENRRDTGELFF	TGCAGCGTTGAAAACAGGCGAGACACCGGGGAGCTGTTTTTT
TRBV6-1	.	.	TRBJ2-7	CASSDPGQRSQYF	TGTGCCAGCAGTGACCCGGGACAACGCAGCCAGTACTTC
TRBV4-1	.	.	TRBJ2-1	CASSQVAEGAYNEQFF	TGCGCCAGCAGCCAAGTAGCAGAGGGGGCCTACAATGAGCAGTTCTTC
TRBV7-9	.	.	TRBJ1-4	CASSPRQTTNEKLFF	TGTGCCAGCAGCCCGAGACAAACAACTAATGAAAAACTGTTTTTT
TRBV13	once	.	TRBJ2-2	CASSPDSSGTGELFF	TGTGCCAGCAGCCCTGACAGTAGTGGCACCGGGGAGCTGTTTTTT
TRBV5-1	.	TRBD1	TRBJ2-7	CASSGARDSPSYEQYF	TGCGCCAGCAGCGGAGCACGGGACAGCCCATCCTACGAGCAGTACTTC
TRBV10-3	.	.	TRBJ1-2	CAISEAAGLNYGYTF	TGTGCCATCAGTGAGGCGGCAGGGCTTAACTATGGCTACACCTTC
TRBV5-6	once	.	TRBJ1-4	CASSRPDRDEKLFF	TGTGCCAGCAGCCGCCCCGACAGAGATGAAAAACTGTTTTTT
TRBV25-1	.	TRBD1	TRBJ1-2	CASSEGGRYGYTF	TGTGCCAGCAGCGAAGGGGGCCGCTATGGCTACACCTTC
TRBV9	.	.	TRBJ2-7	CASSVLEVGEQYF	TGTGCCAGCAGTGTCCTGGAGGTCGGGGAGCAGTACTTC
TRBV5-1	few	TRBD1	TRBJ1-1	CASSLRTGQTEAFF	TGCGCCAGCAGCCTGAGGACAGGGCAAACTGAAGCTTTCTTT
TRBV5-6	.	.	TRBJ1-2	CASSLPGAASGYTF	TGTGCCAGCAGCTTGCCTGGGGCGGCTTCTGGCTACACCTTC
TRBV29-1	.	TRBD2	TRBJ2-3	CSVEAVAGVLITQYF	TGCAGCGTTGAGGCTGTAGCGGGGGTCCTGATTACGCAGTATTTT
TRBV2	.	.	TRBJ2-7	CASMNSYYEQYF	TGTGCCAGCATGAACAGCTACTACGAGCAGTACTTC
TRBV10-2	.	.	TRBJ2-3	CASSAELTSTDTQYF	TGCGCCAGCAGTGCGGAGCTAACTAGCACAGATACGCAGTATTTT
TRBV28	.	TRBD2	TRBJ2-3	CASSFIRQRTSGGTDTQYF	TGTGCCAGCAGCTTCATTCGACAGAGGACTAGCGGGGGGACAGATACGCAGTATTTT
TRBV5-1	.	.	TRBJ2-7	CASSAESSRYEQYF	TGCGCCAGCAGTGCTGAGAGCTCTCGCTACGAGCAGTACTTC
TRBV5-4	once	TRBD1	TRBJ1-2	CASSLTPVDRGEGYTF	TGTGCCAGCAGCTTAACTCCCGTTGACAGGGGGGAGGGCTACACCTTC
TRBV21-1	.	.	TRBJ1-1	CASSKDCEGQGVDTEAFF	TGTGCCAGCAGCAAAGACTGCGAAGGACAGGGCGTAGACACTGAAGCTTTCTTT
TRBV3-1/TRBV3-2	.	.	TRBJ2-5	CASSQPDRQGLKETQYF	TGTGCCAGCAGCCAACCCGATCGGCAGGGGCTAAAAGAGACCCAGTACTTC
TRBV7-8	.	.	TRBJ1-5	CASSSVVSNQPQHF	TGTGCCAGCAGCTCGGTGGTGAGCAATCAGCCCCAGCATTTT
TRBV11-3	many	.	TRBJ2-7	CASSLMGDSGEQYF	TGTGCCAGCAGCTTAATGGGGGACTCGGGTGAGCAGTACTTC
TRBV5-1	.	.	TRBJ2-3	CASSSMGGGLATVTDTQYF	TGCGCCAGCAGCTCTATGGGGGGAGGTCTAGCGACTGTCACAGATACGCAGTATTTT
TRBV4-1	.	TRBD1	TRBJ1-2	CASSPRRDRDYGYTF	TGCGCCAGCAGCCCACGTCGGGACAGGGACTATGGCTACACCTTC
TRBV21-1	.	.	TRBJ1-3	CASSKGQAFGNTIYF	TGTGCCAGCAGCAAAGGACAGGCCTTTGGAAACACCATATATTTT
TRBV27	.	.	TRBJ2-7	CASSLRGTSYEQYF	TGTGCCAGCAGTTTACGGGGAACCTCCTACGAGCAGTACTTC
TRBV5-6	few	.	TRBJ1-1	CASSLMPGMNTEAFF	TGTGCCAGCAGCCTGATGCCGGGGATGAACACTGAAGCTTTCTTT
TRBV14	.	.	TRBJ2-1	CASSQEIVAPTYNEQFF	TGTGCCAGCAGCCAAGAGATTGTAGCGCCGACCTACAATGAGCAGTTCTTC
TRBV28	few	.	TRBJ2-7	CATAYSYEQYF	TGTGCGACAGCCTACTCCTACGAGCAGTACTTC
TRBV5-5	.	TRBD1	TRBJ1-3	CASSSRPGTVGNTIYF	TGTGCCAGCAGCTCCCGTCCCGGGACAGTCGGAAACACCATATATTTT
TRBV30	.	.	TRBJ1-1	CAWSPKQGRTEAFF	TGTGCCTGGAGTCCTAAACAGGGACGTACTGAAGCTTTCTTT
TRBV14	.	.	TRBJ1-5	CASSQGGPGGPQHF	TGTGCCAGCAGCCAAGGGGGGCCTGGGGGGCCCCAGCATTTT
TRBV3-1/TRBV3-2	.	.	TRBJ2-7	CASSQESRALPYEQYF	TGTGCCAGCAGCCAAGAGTCCAGGGCTCTACCCTACGAGCAGTACTTC
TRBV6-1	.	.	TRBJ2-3	CASSEALALGDTQYF	TGTGCCAGCAGTGAAGCTCTGGCACTCGGAGACACGCAGTATTTT
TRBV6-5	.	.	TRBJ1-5	CASREGGVSNQPQHF	TGTGCCAGCAGGGAGGGGGGGGTTAGCAATCAGCCCCAGCATTTT
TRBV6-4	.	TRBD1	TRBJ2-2	CASSRTGGGTGELFF	TGTGCCAGCAGTCGGACAGGGGGCGGCACCGGGGAGCTGTTTTTT
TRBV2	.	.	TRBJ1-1	CATGQGPATEAFF	TGTGCCACCGGCCAGGGTCCTGCCACTGAAGCTTTCTTT
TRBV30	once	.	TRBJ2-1	CAWSVLRRAPNEQFF	TGTGCCTGGAGTGTACTTCGACGAGCGCCCAATGAGCAGTTCTTC
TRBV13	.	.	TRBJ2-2	CASSLAAEHRLRMELFF	TGTGCCAGCAGCTTAGCGGCGGAACACCGGTTAAGGATGGAGCTGTTTTTT
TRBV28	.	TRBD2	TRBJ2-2	CASSPGTSVTGELFF	TGTGCCAGCAGCCCCGGGACTAGCGTGACCGGGGAGCTGTTTTTT
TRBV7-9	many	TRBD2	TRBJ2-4	CASSLERGRGNIQYF	TGTGCCAGCAGCTTGGAGAGAGGGAGGGGAAACATTCAGTACTTC